This TCR beta chain was identified during a study of blood T cell repertoires in COVID-19. Looking at the study overall: COVID-19 samples from acute and convalescent phases originated in the United States, Italy and Spain. T cells, B-cell-depleted T cells, or PBMCs supplied cDNA or gDNA.

CDR3 length equals 16 residues. In germline, CDR1 is SGDLS, CDR2 YYNGEE. Trimming took off 0 bases at V and 2 bases at J, with 12 bases between the two ends. This clone was recorded only once. Authors' analysis steps: Estimates of nucleated cell counts were drawn from the amplification of reference gene primers. The repertoire was sequenced with immunoSEQ multiplex PCR; TCRdb's copy has only in-frame clones and lacks some. D and trimming come from the DNA, and the V and J calls and clone size come from that table. Found here are around 270,000 clones, about 86% of them singletons; the top ten hold around 1.8%.

The sequence was collected from a man aged 25 to 40 with active or convalescent COVID-19. Sequencing was done on a sample of peripheral blood. The chain carries TRBV9 and TRBJ1-3; D remains unclear. The CDR3 nucleotides are TGTGCCAGCAGCGTAGTGGGCCCCCTCGCTGGAAACACCATATATTTT. It translates to CASSVVGPLAGNTIYF.